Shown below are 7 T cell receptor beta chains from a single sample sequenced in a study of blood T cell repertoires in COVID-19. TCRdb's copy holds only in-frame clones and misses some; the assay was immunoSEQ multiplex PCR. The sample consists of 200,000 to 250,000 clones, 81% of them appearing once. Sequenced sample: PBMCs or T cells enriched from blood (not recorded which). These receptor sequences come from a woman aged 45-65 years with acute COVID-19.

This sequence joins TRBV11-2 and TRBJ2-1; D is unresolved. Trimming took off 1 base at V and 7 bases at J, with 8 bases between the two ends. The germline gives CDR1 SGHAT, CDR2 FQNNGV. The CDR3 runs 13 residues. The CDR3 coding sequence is TGTGCCAGCAGCTTAGTCCGGGTAAATGAGCAGTTCTTC. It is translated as CASSLVRVNEQFF.

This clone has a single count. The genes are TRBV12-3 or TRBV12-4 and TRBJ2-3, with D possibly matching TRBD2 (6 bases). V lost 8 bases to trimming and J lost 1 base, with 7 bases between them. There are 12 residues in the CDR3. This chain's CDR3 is CASCGGTDTQYF. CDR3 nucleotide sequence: TGTGCCAGCTGCGGGGGCACAGATACGCAGTATTTT.

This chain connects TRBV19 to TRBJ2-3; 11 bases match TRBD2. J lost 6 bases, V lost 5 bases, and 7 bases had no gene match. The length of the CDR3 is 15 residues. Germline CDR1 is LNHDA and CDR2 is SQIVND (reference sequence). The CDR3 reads CASSSGTSGRDTQYF. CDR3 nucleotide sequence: TGTGCCAGTAGTTCCGGGACTAGCGGTCGGGATACGCAGTATTTT.

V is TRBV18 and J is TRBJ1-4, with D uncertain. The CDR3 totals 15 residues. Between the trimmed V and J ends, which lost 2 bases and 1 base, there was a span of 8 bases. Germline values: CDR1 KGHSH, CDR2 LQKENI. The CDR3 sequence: CASSPMIGTNEKLFF. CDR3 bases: TGTGCCAGCTCACCAATGATCGGAACTAATGAAAAACTGTTTTTT.

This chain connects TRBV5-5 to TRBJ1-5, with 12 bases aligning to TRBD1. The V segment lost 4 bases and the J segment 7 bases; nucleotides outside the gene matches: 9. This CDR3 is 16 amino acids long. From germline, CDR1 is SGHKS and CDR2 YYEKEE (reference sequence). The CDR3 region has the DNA TGTGCCAGCAGCCTGGGACAGGGGGCGATGAGACAGCCCCAGCATTTT. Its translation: CASSLGQGAMRQPQHF.

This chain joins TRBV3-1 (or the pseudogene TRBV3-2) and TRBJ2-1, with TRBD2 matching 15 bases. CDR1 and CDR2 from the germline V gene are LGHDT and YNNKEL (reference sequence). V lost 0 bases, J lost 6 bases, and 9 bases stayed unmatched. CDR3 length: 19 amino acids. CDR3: CASSQDRSRTSGGANEQFF. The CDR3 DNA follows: TGTGCCAGCAGCCAAGATCGATCCAGGACTAGCGGGGGGGCCAATGAGCAGTTCTTC.

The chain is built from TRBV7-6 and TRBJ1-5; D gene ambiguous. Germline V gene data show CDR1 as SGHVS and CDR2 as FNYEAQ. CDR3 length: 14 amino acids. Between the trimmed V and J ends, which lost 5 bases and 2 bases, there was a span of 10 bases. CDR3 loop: CASSPLPGNQPQHF. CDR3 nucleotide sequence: TGTGCCAGCAGCCCCCTACCTGGCAATCAGCCCCAGCATTTT. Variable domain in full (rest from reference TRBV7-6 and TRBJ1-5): GAGVSQSPRYKVTKRGQDVALRCDPISGHVSLYWYRQALGQGPEFLTYFNYEAQQDKSGLPNDRFSAERPEGSISTLTIQRTEQRDSAMYRCASSPLPGNQPQHFGDGTRLSIL.